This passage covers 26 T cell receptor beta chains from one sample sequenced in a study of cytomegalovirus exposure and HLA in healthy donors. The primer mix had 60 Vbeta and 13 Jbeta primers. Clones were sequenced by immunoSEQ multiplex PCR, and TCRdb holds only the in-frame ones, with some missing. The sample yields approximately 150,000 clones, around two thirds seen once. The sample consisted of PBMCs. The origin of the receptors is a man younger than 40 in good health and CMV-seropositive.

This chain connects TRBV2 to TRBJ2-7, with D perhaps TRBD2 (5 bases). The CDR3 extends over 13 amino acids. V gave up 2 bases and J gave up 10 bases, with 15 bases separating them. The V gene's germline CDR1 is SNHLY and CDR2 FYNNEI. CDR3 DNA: TGTGCCAGCAGTGAAATCCTCGGGGAATATCAGTACTTC. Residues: CASSEILGEYQYF.

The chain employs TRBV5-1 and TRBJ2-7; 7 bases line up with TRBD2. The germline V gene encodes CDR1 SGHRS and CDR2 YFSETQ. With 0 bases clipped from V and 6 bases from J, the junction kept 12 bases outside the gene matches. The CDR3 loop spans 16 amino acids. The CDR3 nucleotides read TGCGCCAGCAGCTTGGCCGGGGCGGCGGGAGAGGGCGAGCAGTACTTC. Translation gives CASSLAGAAGEGEQYF.

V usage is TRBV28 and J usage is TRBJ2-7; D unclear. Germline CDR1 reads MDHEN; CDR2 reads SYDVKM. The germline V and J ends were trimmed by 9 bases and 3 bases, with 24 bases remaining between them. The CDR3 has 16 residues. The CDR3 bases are TGTGCCAGTTCATCCCCAGGCGCGCCTTTCCTCTACGAGCAGTACTTC. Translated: CASSSPGAPFLYEQYF.

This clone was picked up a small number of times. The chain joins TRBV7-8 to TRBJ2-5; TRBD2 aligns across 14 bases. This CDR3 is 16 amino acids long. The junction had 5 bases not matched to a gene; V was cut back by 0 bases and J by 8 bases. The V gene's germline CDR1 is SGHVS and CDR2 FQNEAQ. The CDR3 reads CASSLAGGTSGRTQYF. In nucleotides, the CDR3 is TGTGCCAGCAGCTTAGCGGGGGGGACTAGCGGGAGAACCCAGTACTTC.

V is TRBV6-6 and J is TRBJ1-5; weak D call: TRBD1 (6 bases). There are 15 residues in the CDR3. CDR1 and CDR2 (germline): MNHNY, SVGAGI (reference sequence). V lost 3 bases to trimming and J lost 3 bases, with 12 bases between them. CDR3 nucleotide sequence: TGTGCCAGCAGTTATACCAGACAGGACAATCAGCCCCAGCATTTT. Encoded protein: CASSYTRQDNQPQHF.

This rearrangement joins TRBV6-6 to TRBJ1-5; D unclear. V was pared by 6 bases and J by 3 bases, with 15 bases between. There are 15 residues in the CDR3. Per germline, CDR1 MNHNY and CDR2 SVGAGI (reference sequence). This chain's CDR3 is CASSYLGGINQPQHF. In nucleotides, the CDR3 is TGTGCCAGCAGCTACCTCGGCGGAATCAATCAGCCCCAGCATTTT.

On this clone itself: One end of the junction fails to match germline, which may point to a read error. CDR3 DNA: TGTGCCATCAGGAGGACAGGGAACACTGAAGCTTCCTTT. It specifies CAIRRTGNTEASF. This chain connects TRBV10-3 to TRBJ1-1; 8 bases fit TRBD1. CDR1 and CDR2 from the germline V gene are ENHRY and SYGVKD. This CDR3 region has 13 residues.

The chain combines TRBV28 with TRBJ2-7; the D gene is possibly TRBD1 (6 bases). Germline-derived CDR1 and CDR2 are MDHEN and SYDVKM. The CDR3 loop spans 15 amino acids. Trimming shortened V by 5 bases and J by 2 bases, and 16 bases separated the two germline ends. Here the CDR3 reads CASSNFFGTTYEQYF. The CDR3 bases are TGTGCCAGCAGTAACTTCTTCGGGACAACCTACGAGCAGTACTTC.

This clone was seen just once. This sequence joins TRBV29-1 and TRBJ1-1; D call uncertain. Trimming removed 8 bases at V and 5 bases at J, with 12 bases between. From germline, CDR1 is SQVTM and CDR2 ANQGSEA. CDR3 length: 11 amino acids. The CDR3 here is CSHITGTEAFF. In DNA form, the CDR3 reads TGCAGCCACATAACGGGGACTGAAGCTTTCTTT.

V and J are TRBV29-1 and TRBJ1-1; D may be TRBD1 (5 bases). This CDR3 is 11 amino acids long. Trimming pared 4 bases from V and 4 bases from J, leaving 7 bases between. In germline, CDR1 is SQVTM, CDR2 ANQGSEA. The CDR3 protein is CSVGGVTEAFF. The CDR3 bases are TGCAGCGTTGGGGGGGTCACTGAAGCTTTCTTT. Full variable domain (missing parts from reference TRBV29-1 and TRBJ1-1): SAVISQKPSRDICQRGTSLTIQCQVDSQVTMMFWYRQQPGQSLTLIATANQGSEATYESGFVIDKFPISRPNLTFSTLTVSNMSPEDSSIYLCSVGGVTEAFFGQGTRLTVV.

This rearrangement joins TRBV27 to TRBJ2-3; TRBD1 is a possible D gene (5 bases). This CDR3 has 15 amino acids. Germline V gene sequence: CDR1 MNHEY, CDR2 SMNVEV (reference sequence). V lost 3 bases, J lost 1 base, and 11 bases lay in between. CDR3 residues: CASSFWGRGTDTQYF. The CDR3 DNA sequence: TGTGCCAGCAGTTTTTGGGGCAGGGGCACAGATACGCAGTATTTT.

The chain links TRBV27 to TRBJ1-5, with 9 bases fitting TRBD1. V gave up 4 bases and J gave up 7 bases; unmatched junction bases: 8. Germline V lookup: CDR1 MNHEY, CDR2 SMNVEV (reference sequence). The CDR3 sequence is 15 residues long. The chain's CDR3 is CASSSQLTGGQPQHF. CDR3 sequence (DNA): TGTGCCAGCAGTTCCCAACTTACAGGGGGCCAGCCCCAGCATTTT.

The CDR3 region has the DNA TGTGCCAGCACCGCCCTTGGGGGCGGTCAGCCCCAGCATTTT. It encodes CASTALGGGQPQHF. The chain carries TRBV6-5 and TRBJ1-5; a possible D gene is TRBD1 (6 bases). V lost 7 bases to trimming and J lost 6 bases, with 16 bases between them. This CDR3 has 14 amino acids. Germline V CDR1 and CDR2: MNHEY, SVGAGI.

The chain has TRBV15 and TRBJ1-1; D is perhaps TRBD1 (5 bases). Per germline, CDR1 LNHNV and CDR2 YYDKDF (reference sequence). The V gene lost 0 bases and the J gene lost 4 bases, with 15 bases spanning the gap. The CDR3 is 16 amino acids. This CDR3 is CATSRDYLGVGTEAFF. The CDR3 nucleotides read TGTGCCACCAGCAGAGATTATTTAGGGGTGGGCACTGAAGCTTTCTTT.

The CDR3 DNA reads as TGTGCCAGCAGTGCCTCCCTGACAGGGAACACTGAAGCTTTCTTT. It specifies CASSASLTGNTEAFF. The V call is TRBV25-1, the J call TRBJ1-1; D is possibly TRBD1 (6 bases). V dropped 4 bases and J dropped 1 base, with 13 bases sitting between them. Germline V gene data show CDR1 as MGHDK and CDR2 as SYGVNS. This CDR3 contains 15 residues.

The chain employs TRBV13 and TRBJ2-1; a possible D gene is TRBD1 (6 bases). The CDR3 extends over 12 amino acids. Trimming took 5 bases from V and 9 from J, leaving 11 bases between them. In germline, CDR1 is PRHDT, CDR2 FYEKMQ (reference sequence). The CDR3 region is CASSTGQIEQFF. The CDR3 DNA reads TGTGCCAGCAGCACCGGACAGATTGAGCAGTTCTTC.

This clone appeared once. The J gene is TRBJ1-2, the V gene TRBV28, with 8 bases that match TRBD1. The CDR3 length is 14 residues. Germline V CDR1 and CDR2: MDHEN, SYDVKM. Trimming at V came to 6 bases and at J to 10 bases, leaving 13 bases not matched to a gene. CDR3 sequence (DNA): TGTGCCAGCAGCCCGGGACAGGTTCGTCGAGACTACACCTTC. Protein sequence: CASSPGQVRRDYTF.

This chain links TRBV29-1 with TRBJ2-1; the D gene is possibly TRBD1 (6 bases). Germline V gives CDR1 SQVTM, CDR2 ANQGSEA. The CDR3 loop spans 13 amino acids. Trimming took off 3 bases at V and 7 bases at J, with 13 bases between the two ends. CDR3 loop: CSVEWGRGNEQFF. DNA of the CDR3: TGCAGCGTTGAGTGGGGAAGGGGGAATGAGCAGTTCTTC.

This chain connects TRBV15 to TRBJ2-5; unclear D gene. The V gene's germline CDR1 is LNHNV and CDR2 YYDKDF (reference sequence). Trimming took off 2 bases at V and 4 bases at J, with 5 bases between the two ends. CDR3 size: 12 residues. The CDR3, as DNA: TGTGCCACCAGCAGACCATCAGAGACCCAGTACTTC. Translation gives CATSRPSETQYF.

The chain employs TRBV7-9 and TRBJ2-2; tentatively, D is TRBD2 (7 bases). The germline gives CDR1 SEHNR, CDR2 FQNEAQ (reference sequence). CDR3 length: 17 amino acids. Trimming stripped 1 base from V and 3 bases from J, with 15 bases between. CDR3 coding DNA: TGTGCCAGCAGCTTAGTACGGGGGGCGCCGGACACCGGGGAGCTGTTTTTT. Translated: CASSLVRGAPDTGELFF.

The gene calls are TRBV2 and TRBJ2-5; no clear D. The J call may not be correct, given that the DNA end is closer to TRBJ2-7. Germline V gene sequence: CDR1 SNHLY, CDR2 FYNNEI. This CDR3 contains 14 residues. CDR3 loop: CASSSGSLSYEQYF. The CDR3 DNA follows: TGTGCCAGCAGTTCCGGGTCTCTAAGCTACGAGCAGTACTTC.

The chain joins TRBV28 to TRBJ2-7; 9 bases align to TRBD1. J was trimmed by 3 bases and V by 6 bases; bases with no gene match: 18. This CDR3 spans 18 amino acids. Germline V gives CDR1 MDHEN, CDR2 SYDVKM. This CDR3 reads CASRTRQGGGSRLYEQYF. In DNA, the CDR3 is TGTGCCAGCAGGACTAGACAGGGGGGCGGTTCCAGACTCTACGAGCAGTACTTC.

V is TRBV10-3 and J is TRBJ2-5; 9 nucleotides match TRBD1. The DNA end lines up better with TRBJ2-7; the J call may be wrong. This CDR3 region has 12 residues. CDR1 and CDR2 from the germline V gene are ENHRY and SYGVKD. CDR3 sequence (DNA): TGTGCCATCAGGACGACAGGGGGCGAGCAGTACTTC. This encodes CAIRTTGGEQYF.

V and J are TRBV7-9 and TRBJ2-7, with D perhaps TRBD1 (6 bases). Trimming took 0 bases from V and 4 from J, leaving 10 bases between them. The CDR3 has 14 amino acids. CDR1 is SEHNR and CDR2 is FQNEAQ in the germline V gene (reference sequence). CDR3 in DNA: TGTGCCAGCAGCTTAGCCAGGGGAGAATACGAGCAGTACTTC. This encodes CASSLARGEYEQYF.

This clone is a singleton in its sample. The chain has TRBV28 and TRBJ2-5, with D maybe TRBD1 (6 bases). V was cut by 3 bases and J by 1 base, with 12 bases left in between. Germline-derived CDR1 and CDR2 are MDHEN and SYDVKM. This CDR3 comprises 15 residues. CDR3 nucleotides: TGTGCCAGCAGTTTCTACCGGGACACCCAAGAGACCCAGTACTTC. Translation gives CASSFYRDTQETQYF.

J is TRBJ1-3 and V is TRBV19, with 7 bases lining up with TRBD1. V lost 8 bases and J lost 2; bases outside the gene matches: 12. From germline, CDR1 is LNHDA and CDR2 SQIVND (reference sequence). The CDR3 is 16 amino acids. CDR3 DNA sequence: TGTGCCAGTTTTTCTCCGACAGGGCCAACTGGAAACACCATATATTTT. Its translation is CASFSPTGPTGNTIYF.